These T cell receptor beta chains were read from a single sample in a study of beta chain features in type 1 diabetes. Assay: immunoSEQ multiplex PCR; the TCRdb copy retains only in-frame clones and omits some. Here the sample spans fewer than 150,000 clones, less than 9% being singletons. Sequencing used central memory CD4+ T cells from blood. All receptors derive from a woman in her twenties or thirties in good health. Both conserved end residues are part of each CDR3. The D gene is left open where the match is weak. Size is stated for part of the rows, as once, few or many counts, or as a class when the clone is expanded.

V gene	clone size	D gene	J gene	CDR3 DNA	CDR3 protein
TRBV4-3	many	-	TRBJ2-7	TGCGCCAGCAGCCAAGAACGTGAAGAGTTACCTTACGAGCAGTACTTC	CASSQEREELPYEQYF
TRBV5-4	-	-	TRBJ1-2	TGTGCCAGCAGCTTGAATGGCAGGGGATACTTTAACTATGGCTACACCTTC	CASSLNGRGYFNYGYTF
TRBV7-9	-	-	TRBJ2-3	TGTGCCAGCAGCTTAACAGGGTACACAGATACGCAGTATTTT	CASSLTGYTDTQYF
TRBV28	-	-	TRBJ2-2	TGTGCCAGCAGTTTAGATACAGCTGCGGGGGAGCTGTTTTTT	CASSLDTAAGELFF
TRBV5-1	-	TRBD2	TRBJ2-5	TGCGCCAGCAGCTTGGTATTAGCGGGAGGGCAAGAGACCCAGTACTTC	CASSLVLAGGQETQYF
TRBV18	-	-	TRBJ2-1	TGTGCCAGCTCGCTCTCCAGGGATGAGCAGTTCTTC	CASSLSRDEQFF
TRBV9	few	-	TRBJ2-2	TGTGCCAGCAGCGTCCTGGGGCACACCGGGGAGCTGTTTTTT	CASSVLGHTGELFF
TRBV5-1	-	-	TRBJ2-3	TGCGCCAGCAGCCCGGGTGCAGCAAACACAGATACGCAGTATTTT	CASSPGAANTDTQYF
TRBV15	few	TRBD2	TRBJ2-1	TGTGCCACCAGCAGAGATCGGCTAGCGGGAGAGGGCGAGCAGTTCTTC	CATSRDRLAGEGEQFF
TRBV5-1	-	-	TRBJ1-2	TGCGCCAGCAGCTTGGATGGGGAGTTCGGCTACACCTTC	CASSLDGEFGYTF
TRBV5-6	-	TRBD2	TRBJ2-7	TGTGCCAGCAGCTCCCAGCCGGGAGGGGCCTACGAGCAGTACTTC	CASSSQPGGAYEQYF
TRBV19	-	TRBD1	TRBJ1-4	TGTGCCAGTAGTCGACAGGGACGTGAAAAACTGTTTTTT	CASSRQGREKLFF
TRBV29-1	many	TRBD2	TRBJ2-3	TGCAGCGTTGAAGGGACTAGCCCAGATACGCAGTATTTT	CSVEGTSPDTQYF
TRBV5-4	-	TRBD1	TRBJ2-7	TGTGCCAGCAGCACGGACAGGGTTAGGGAGCAGTACTTC	CASSTDRVREQYF
TRBV7-9	few	-	TRBJ2-2	TGTGCCAGCAGCCCTCTGAGAGGTTACACCGGGGAGCTGTTTTTT	CASSPLRGYTGELFF
TRBV6-9	-	-	TRBJ2-7	TGTGCCAGCAGTTATTCTTACGCCTCCTACTACGAGCAGTACTTC	CASSYSYASYYEQYF
TRBV6-1	few	TRBD1	TRBJ2-3	TGTGCCAGCAACCTGGGGGGGACAGGGAAGGATACGCAGTATTTT	CASNLGGTGKDTQYF
TRBV6-5	few	-	TRBJ2-1	TGTGCCAGCAGTCGTCCCGGGAGCGGTAATGAGCAGTTCTTC	CASSRPGSGNEQFF
TRBV9	few	TRBD2	TRBJ2-3	TGTGCCAGCAGCCCCCACCCAGGCGGGGGGGGGAGTACGCAGTATTTT	CASSPHPGGGGSTQYF
TRBV18	-	-	TRBJ2-7	TGTGCCAGCTCGCGGGACAGTCAGCGAGAGCAGTACTTC	CASSRDSQREQYF
TRBV4-2	-	-	TRBJ2-3	TGTGCCAGCAGGAAGACTGCCTCTAGCACAGATACGCAGTATTTT	CASRKTASSTDTQYF
TRBV7-9	many	TRBD2	TRBJ2-5	TGTGCCAGCAGCAGCGGGGCGGAAGAGACCCAGTACTTC	CASSSGAEETQYF
TRBV18	few	-	TRBJ2-5	TGTGCCAGCTCCCTCCCGGTCCTATCGGAGACCCAGTACTTC	CASSLPVLSETQYF
TRBV4-2	-	TRBD1	TRBJ2-3	TGTGCCAGCAGCGGCTGGGGACAGGGCACAGATACGCAGTATTTT	CASSGWGQGTDTQYF
TRBV7-6	few	-	TRBJ2-5	TGTGCCAGCAGCCCTGAACGACAGTACCAAGAGACCCAGTACTTC	CASSPERQYQETQYF
TRBV18	many	-	TRBJ1-4	TGTGCCAGCTCGATAAGGACAGCCACTAATGAAAAACTGTTTTTT	CASSIRTATNEKLFF
TRBV9	many	-	TRBJ1-3	TGTGCCAGCAGCTCTCGGACAGCTGGAAACACCATATATTTT	CASSSRTAGNTIYF
TRBV21-1	-	-	TRBJ2-3	TGTGCCAGCAGTCCCGATGGCGGGACAGGGGAGTTTATCGGCACAGATACGCAGTATTTT	CASSPDGGTGEFIGTDTQYF
TRBV14	many	TRBD2	TRBJ2-1	TGTGCCAGCAGCGACTATATGGGACTAGCCGACAATGAGCAGTTCTTC	CASSDYMGLADNEQFF
TRBV4-3	few	-	TRBJ2-3	TGCGCCAGCAGCCAAGACCGACAGGTTTGGGGAGATACGCAGTATTTT	CASSQDRQVWGDTQYF
TRBV28	few	-	TRBJ1-5	TGTGCCAGCATTAAAAGTGGGGGAGGACTCCAGCATTTT	CASIKSGGGLQHF
TRBV28	many	TRBD2	TRBJ2-7	TGTGCCAGCTGCGGGGGGATTGGGTCCTACGAGCAGTACTTC	CASCGGIGSYEQYF
TRBV19	few	TRBD1	TRBJ1-2	TGTGCCAGTAGGCCACAGGGGGGGAATGGCTACACCTTC	CASRPQGGNGYTF
TRBV18	-	TRBD2	TRBJ2-1	TGTGCCAGCTCACCACGGCTAGCGGGAGCGATGTCCTACAATGAGCAGTTCTTC	CASSPRLAGAMSYNEQFF
TRBV29-1	-	-	TRBJ2-3	TGCAGCGTTGAATTAGGGACTTCCGGAGATACGCAGTATTTT	CSVELGTSGDTQYF
TRBV28	-	TRBD1	TRBJ1-2	TGTGCCAGCACCCTACCCCAACCCAGGGGGGCCGGCTACACCTTC	CASTLPQPRGAGYTF
TRBV7-2	many	TRBD1	TRBJ2-4	TGTGCCAGCAGCTCAGGGGGCGGGATAGTGAGCATTCAGTACTTC	CASSSGGGIVSIQYF